This T cell receptor (beta chain) originates from a study of blood T cell repertoires in COVID-19. Background on the study: Samples representing acute and convalescent COVID-19 were sourced from the United States, Italy and Spain. Sources were T cells, B-cell-depleted T cells, or PBMCs; the material itself was cDNA or gDNA.

V lost 2 bases, J lost 2 bases, and 5 bases stayed unmatched. The germline V gene has CDR1 SGHVS and CDR2 FQNEAQ. The CDR3 runs 15 residues. The authors' processing: By means of reference gene primer amplification, nucleated cell counts were estimated. Assay: immunoSEQ multiplex PCR; the TCRdb copy retains only in-frame clones and omits some. V, J and clone size were drawn from that table, and D and trimming were deduced from the DNA. The sample lists just under 90,000 clones; about 91% were seen once. The specimen sequenced was peripheral blood. The chain has TRBV7-8 and TRBJ2-5; TRBD2 matches 7 bases. The clonotype was recovered from a man aged 55 to 70 with acute or convalescent COVID-19. The CDR3 DNA follows: TGTGCCAGCAGCTTATTTGCGGGAGAACAAGAGACCCAGTACTTC. Amino acids: CASSLFAGEQETQYF.